This TCR beta chain was profiled in a study of response to subunit inactivated influenza vaccine. This CDR3 is built from 15 residues. Germline lookup yields CDR1 SGHRS and CDR2 YFSETQ. The germline V and J ends were trimmed by 3 bases and 8 bases, with 17 bases remaining between them. There are a few counts of this clonotype. TCRdb analysed the RT-PCR reads with MiXCR anew, one entry per CDR3 protein. The repertoire consists of more than 250,000 distinct CDR3 sequences, with around a fifth occurring once and the leading ten covering about 10%. The sequencing used PBMCs from blood, collected 21 months after vaccination. The TCR originated in a man aged 45-69 years who received an inactivated influenza vaccine. The V gene is TRBV5-1, the J gene TRBJ1-4; no clear D. The CDR3 DNA follows: TGCGCCAGCAGCTCCTCGGGTCCGGCGGGGGAAAAACTGTTTTTT. Amino acid sequence: CASSSSGPAGEKLFF.